The clone carrying this TCR beta chain showed up many times. Its specificity is not known. The cDNA was produced through 5'RACE with 10-nucleotide random UMIs. TCRdb redid the calling of the 5' RACE reads with MiXCR, one entry per CDR3 protein. The table lists 45,000 to 50,000 distinct CDR3 sequences, around 4% of them singletons. The sample belongs to a study of neurological immune-mediated disorders. Study-level background: A relapsing-remitting course was seen in about 90% of the roughly 34 multiple sclerosis patients and a secondary progressive course in 3.

Overall study findings and caveats: The multiple sclerosis repertoire cluster showed no association with any clinical or MRI feature. The authors stated that larger cohorts are needed.

Germline loops: CDR1 SGHTA, CDR2 FQGNSA. The CDR3 consists of 14 residues. V was clipped by 0 bases and J by 2 bases, with 6 bases between them. The sequencing sample was made of PBMCs. This TCR came from a woman aged 55-69 years with multiple sclerosis. The rearrangement links TRBV7-2 to TRBJ2-3; D unresolved. The CDR3 DNA reads as TGTGCCAGCAGCTTAGCGGCCGTCACAGATACGCAGTATTTT. This gives the protein CASSLAAVTDTQYF.